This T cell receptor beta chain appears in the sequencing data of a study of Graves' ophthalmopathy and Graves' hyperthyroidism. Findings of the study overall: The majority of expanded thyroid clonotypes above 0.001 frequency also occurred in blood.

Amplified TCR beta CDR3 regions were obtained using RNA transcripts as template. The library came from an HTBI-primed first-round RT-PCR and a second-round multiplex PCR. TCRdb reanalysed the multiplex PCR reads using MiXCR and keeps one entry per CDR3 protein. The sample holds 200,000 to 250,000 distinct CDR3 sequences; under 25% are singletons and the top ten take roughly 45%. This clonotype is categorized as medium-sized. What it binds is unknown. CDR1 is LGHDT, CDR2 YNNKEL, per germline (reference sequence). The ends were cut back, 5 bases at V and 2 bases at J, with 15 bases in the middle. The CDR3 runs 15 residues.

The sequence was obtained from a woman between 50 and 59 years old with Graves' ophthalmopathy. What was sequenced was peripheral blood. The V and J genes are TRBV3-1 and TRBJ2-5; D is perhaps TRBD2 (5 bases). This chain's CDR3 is CASSTPWRLQETQYF. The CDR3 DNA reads TGTGCCAGCAGCACCCCGTGGAGGCTTCAAGAGACCCAGTACTTC.